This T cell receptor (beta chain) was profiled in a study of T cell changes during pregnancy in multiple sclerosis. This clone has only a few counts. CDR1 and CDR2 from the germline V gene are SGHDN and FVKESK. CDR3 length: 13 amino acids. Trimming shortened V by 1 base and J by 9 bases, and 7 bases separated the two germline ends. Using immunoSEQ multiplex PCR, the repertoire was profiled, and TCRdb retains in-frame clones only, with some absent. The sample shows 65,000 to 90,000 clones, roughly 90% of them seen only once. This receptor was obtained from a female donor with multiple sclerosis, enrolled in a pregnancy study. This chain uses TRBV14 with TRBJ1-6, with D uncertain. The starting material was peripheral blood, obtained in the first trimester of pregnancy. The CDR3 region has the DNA TGTGCCAGCAGCCAAGTGACATCTTCACCCCTCCACTTT. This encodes CASSQVTSSPLHF.